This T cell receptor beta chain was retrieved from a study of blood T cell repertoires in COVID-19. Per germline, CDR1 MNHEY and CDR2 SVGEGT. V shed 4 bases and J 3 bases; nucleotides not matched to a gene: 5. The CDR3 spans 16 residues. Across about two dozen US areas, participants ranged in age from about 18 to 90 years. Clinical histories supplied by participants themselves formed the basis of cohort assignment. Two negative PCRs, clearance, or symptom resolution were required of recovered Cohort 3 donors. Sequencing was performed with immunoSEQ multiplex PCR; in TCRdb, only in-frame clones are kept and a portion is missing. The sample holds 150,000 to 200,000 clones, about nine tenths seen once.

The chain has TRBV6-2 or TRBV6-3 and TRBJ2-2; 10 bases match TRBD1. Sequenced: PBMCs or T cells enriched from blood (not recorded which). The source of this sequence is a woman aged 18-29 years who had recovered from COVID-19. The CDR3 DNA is TGTGCCAGCAGTTGGACAGGGGGACCCGACACCGGGGAGCTGTTTTTT. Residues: CASSWTGGPDTGELFF.